One T cell receptor beta chain is described in this entry. Its antigen is undetermined. Sequencing was performed with immunoSEQ multiplex PCR; in TCRdb, only in-frame clones are kept and a portion is missing. The sample gives roughly 110,000 clones, about 86% of which show up once; 10% to 15% is in the top ten. Germline assignment: CDR1 MDHEN and CDR2 SYDVKM. V lost 6 bases, J lost 2 bases, and 23 bases lay in between. The CDR3 runs 17 residues. This specimen belongs to a study of T cell responses to AZD1222 COVID-19 vaccine. Whole-study results and caveats: Reports say nearly half of spike-specific TCRs go after unmutated variant regions. Among AZD1222 vaccinees, only six or seven were seropositive at baseline. After the peak T cell response, and only then, were repertoires sampled.

This receptor was obtained from an adult in good health. Source: peripheral blood, taken on day 0 of AZD1222 vaccination. The chain is built from TRBV28 and TRBJ2-7; D might be TRBD1 (5 bases). Written as DNA, the CDR3 is TGTGCCAGCAGCTCACCCGCTTCCCAGGGAACCCCCTACGAGCAGTACTTC. It specifies CASSSPASQGTPYEQYF.